This T cell receptor (beta chain) was captured by sequencing in a study of shared clonotypes between healthy human individuals. Germline CDR1 reads MGHRA; CDR2 reads YSYEKL. Trimming shortened V by 0 bases and J by 1 base, and 11 bases separated the two germline ends. CDR3 length equals 16 residues. Regarding this clone: What it binds is not known. Other nucleotide sequences in the sample specify the same CDR3.

Study findings and constraints: Depth was large, yet rarefaction showed that sorted-subset sequencing was incomplete.

Repertoires were generated with immunoSEQ multiplex PCR, while TCRdb's copy carries only in-frame clones and drops some. The sample yields roughly 2.1 million clones, about 93% seen once. CD45RO-negative, CCR7-positively selected cells formed the naive CD8 fraction, excluding terminally differentiated effector memory CD45RA+ cells. This TCR derives from a man aged 18 to 30 in good health. Some clones in this sample may be carry-over from other donors' samples. The chain links TRBV4-1 to TRBJ2-3; possible D gene TRBD1, 6 bases. The sequencing input was naive CD8+ T cells from PBMCs. The CDR3 region is CASSQELAGGTDTQYF. The CDR3 DNA reads TGCGCCAGCAGCCAAGAACTCGCAGGGGGCACAGATACGCAGTATTTT.